This T cell receptor (beta chain) originates from a study of shared clonotypes between healthy human individuals. The repertoire was sequenced with immunoSEQ multiplex PCR; TCRdb's copy has only in-frame clones and lacks some. The sample comprises roughly 500,000 clones, roughly 77% of which are singletons, and around 14% rests with the top ten. This clone was observed a single time. Specimen: PBMCs. The clonotype comes from a woman between 35 and 50 years old in good health. Some clones in this sample may be carry-over from other donors' samples.

This chain's CDR3 is CASSALAGWYEQYF. Written as DNA, the CDR3 is TGTGCCAGCTCAGCCCTAGCGGGGTGGTACGAGCAGTACTTC. This sequence joins TRBV18 and TRBJ2-7; 9 nucleotides match TRBD2. The CDR3 has 14 residues. The junction had 6 bases not matched to a gene; V was cut back by 5 bases and J by 4 bases. In germline, CDR1 is KGHSH, CDR2 LQKENI.